This TCR beta chain originates from a study of beta chain features in type 1 diabetes. Whole-study context: The patients were much like the healthy donors in age, gender and cell yields. General study points: cDNA sequencing could over-represent cells with high TCR expression.

There are a few counts of this clone. What it recognizes is unknown. CDR3 length equals 13 residues. Trimming pared 1 base from V and 6 bases from J, leaving 6 bases between. Germline V CDR1 and CDR2: SGHDN, FVKESK. CD4+ naive, central memory, regulatory and stem cell-like memory subsets were isolated by sorting on CD45RO/CCR7/CD25/CD127/CD95/CD27. As every portion of the isolated RNA was reverse transcribed, the sequencing read expressed TCRB transcripts. Several million reads were obtained on average from naive, central memory and regulatory T cell samples. Method: immunoSEQ multiplex PCR; TCRdb's copy keeps in-frame clones and lacks some. The repertoire holds under 450,000 clones, with about 14% as singletons.

This clonotype originated in a man aged 25-40 years in good health. The sequencing input was naive CD4+ T cells from blood. The J gene is TRBJ2-2, the V gene TRBV14; D is unresolved. The CDR3 nucleotides read TGTGCCAGCAGCCAAGTTATTGCCGGGGAGCTGTTTTTT. It is translated as CASSQVIAGELFF.